One sample yielded the 31 T cell receptor beta chains listed below, sequenced in a study of T cell repertoires in cytomegalovirus infection. TCRdb redid the calling of the reads with MiXCR, one entry per CDR3 protein. The profile shows more than 30,000 distinct CDR3 sequences, roughly 49% of them singletons. No antigens are known for them. Here the sequenced sample was CD8+ T cells from cultured PBMCs, taken from culture after CMV antigen stimulation. Receptors originate from a human donor in good health (CMV status not recorded). Some clones in this sample may be carry-over from other donors' samples.

The V call is TRBV5-4, the J call TRBJ1-1, with D possibly being TRBD1 (6 bases). CDR3 length: 12 residues. The germline CDR1 and CDR2 sequences are SGHNT and YYREEE (reference sequence). With 6 bases removed from V and 7 bases from J, the gap between germline ends came to 13 bases. The CDR3, as DNA: TGTGCCAGCATCGGACAGATTGGTGAAGCTTTCTTT. Translating it yields CASIGQIGEAFF.

V and J are TRBV5-5 and TRBJ2-1; D may be TRBD1 (5 bases). The CDR3 has 16 amino acids. Germline CDR1 is SGHKS and CDR2 is YYEKEE (reference sequence). The V end was cut by 0 bases, the J end by 3 bases, with 13 bases between. The CDR3 coding sequence is TGTGCCAGCAGCTTGGAAGAACAGGTCTTCTACAATGAGCAGTTCTTC. Translating gives CASSLEEQVFYNEQFF.

The CDR3 here is CASSFPNEQFF. CDR3 sequence (DNA): TGTGCCAGCAGTTTCCCCAATGAGCAGTTCTTC. J is TRBJ2-1 and V is TRBV28, with D unclear. The germline V gene has CDR1 MDHEN and CDR2 SYDVKM. The CDR3 contains 11 residues. The V end was cut by 3 bases, the J end by 6 bases, with 3 bases between. The full variable domain, rest sourced from reference TRBV28 and TRBJ2-1, is DVKVTQSSRYLVKRTGEKVFLECVQDMDHENMFWYRQDPGLGLRLIYFSYDVKMKEKGDIPEGYSVSREKKERFSLILESASTNQTSMYLCASSFPNEQFFGPGTRLTVL.

The chain couples TRBV25-1 to TRBJ1-1; D might be TRBD1 (6 bases). Per germline, CDR1 MGHDK and CDR2 SYGVNS. Trimming left V 4 bases short and J 5 bases short, with 14 bases between. This CDR3 has 14 residues. The CDR3 nucleotides are TGTGCCAGCAGTGCCCAGGATAGGGGGACTGAAGCTTTCTTT. It codes for CASSAQDRGTEAFF.

CDR3 in DNA: TGTGCCAGCAGCTCTTACCCGCCCCTGGGACTAGCGGGAGGCTATGAGCAGTTCTTC. Translating it yields CASSSYPPLGLAGGYEQFF. The chain employs TRBV7-9 and TRBJ2-1; 15 positions match TRBD2. The length of the CDR3 is 19 residues. From germline, CDR1 is SEHNR and CDR2 FQNEAQ (reference sequence). V lost 4 bases, J lost 8 bases, and 15 bases stayed unmatched. Combining the CDR3 with reference TRBV7-9 and TRBJ2-1 gives the whole variable domain DTGVSQNPRHKITKRGQNVTFRCDPISEHNRLYWYRQTLGQGPEFLTYFQNEAQLEKSRLLSDRFSAERPKGSFSTLEIQRTEQGDSAMYLCASSSYPPLGLAGGYEQFFGPGTRLTVL.

The V and J genes are TRBV7-2 and TRBJ2-3, with a possible D match to TRBD2 (6 bases). CDR1 SGHTA and CDR2 FQGNSA come from the germline V gene. V gave up 4 bases and J gave up 0 bases, with 11 bases separating them. The CDR3 runs 15 residues. CDR3 in DNA: TGTGCCAGCAGCTCCGGACTAACTAGCACAGATACGCAGTATTTT. Its translation is CASSSGLTSTDTQYF.

This clonotype came up a few times. The rearrangement uses TRBV7-6 and TRBJ2-1; TRBD2 aligns across 10 bases. V lost 5 bases to trimming and J lost 10 bases; unmatched junction nucleotides: 11. Germline V CDR1 and CDR2: SGHVS, FNYEAQ. CDR3 length: 15 amino acids. Here the CDR3 reads CASSLSGGPRIEQFF. The CDR3, as DNA: TGTGCCAGCAGCCTTAGCGGGGGGCCACGTATCGAGCAGTTCTTC.

This clonotype showed up just a few times. The rearrangement links TRBV2 to TRBJ2-5, with a tentative D call TRBD2 (5 bases). Per germline, CDR1 SNHLY and CDR2 FYNNEI. Deletions cut 7 bases from V and 3 bases from J, with 15 bases between. CDR3 length: 14 residues. The CDR3 DNA follows: TGTGCCAGCAAAGGAGTAGCGCTTAAAGAGACCCAGTACTTC. This translates into CASKGVALKETQYF. Combining the CDR3 with reference TRBV2 and TRBJ2-5 gives the whole variable domain EPEVTQTPSHQVTQMGQEVILRCVPISNHLYFYWYRQILGQKVEFLVSFYNNEISEKSEIFDDQFSVERPDGSNFTLKIRSTKLEDSAMYFCASKGVALKETQYFGPGTRLLVL.

This rearrangement joins TRBV6-1 to TRBJ1-6, with 9 positions matching TRBD1. The junction had 9 bases not matched to a gene; V was cut back by 0 bases and J by 9 bases. CDR1 and CDR2 from the germline V gene are MNHNS and SASEGT. The CDR3 extends over 17 amino acids. CDR3 loop: CASSEAAGTGSASPLHF. The CDR3 coding sequence is TGTGCCAGCAGTGAAGCGGCCGGGACAGGGTCGGCTTCACCCCTCCACTTT.

CDR3 DNA sequence: TGTGCCAGTAGTATACCACCCGTGACAGGGGGAAGCAATCAGCCCCAGCATTTT. Translated: CASSIPPVTGGSNQPQHF. The chain recombines TRBV19 with TRBJ1-5, with 9 nucleotides matching TRBD1. The length of the CDR3 is 18 residues. The germline V gene has CDR1 LNHDA and CDR2 SQIVND (reference sequence). V lost 2 bases and J lost 1; bases outside the gene matches: 9.

This clonotype appeared a few times. The genes are TRBV11-2 and TRBJ1-2, with D perhaps matching TRBD1 (5 bases). The CDR3 has 14 amino acids. Germline values: CDR1 SGHAT, CDR2 FQNNGV. V was cut by 5 bases and J by 6 bases, with 16 bases left in between. The CDR3 nucleotides read TGTGCCAGCAGCCCGGGGGGGGACCTCGATGGCTACACCTTC. It specifies CASSPGGDLDGYTF.

The chain employs TRBV27 and TRBJ2-7; TRBD1 is a possible D gene (5 bases). V dropped 5 bases and J dropped 0 bases, with 11 bases sitting between them. The CDR3 runs 14 residues. The V gene's germline CDR1 is MNHEY and CDR2 SMNVEV (reference sequence). CDR3 loop: CASSTGHISYEQYF. The DNA of the CDR3 is TGTGCCAGCAGTACAGGCCACATCTCCTACGAGCAGTACTTC.

This chain uses TRBV28 with TRBJ1-2, with D possibly being TRBD1 (6 bases). Germline V gene data show CDR1 as MDHEN and CDR2 as SYDVKM. The CDR3 loop spans 14 amino acids. Trimming took 5 bases from V and 7 from J, leaving 17 bases between them. The DNA for the CDR3 is TGTGCCAGCAGTGGGGGGGGGCGGGTTGGTGGCTACACCTTC. Its translation: CASSGGGRVGGYTF.

V is TRBV12-3 or TRBV12-4 and J is TRBJ1-1; D is unclear. The V end lost 4 bases, the J end lost 1 base, and 13 bases lay between the germline ends. The CDR3 has 15 amino acids. The CDR3: CASSSLGNSNTEAFF. CDR3 bases: TGTGCCAGCAGTTCCCTTGGGAATTCGAACACTGAAGCTTTCTTT.

The genes are TRBV7-2 and TRBJ1-2, with 8 bases that match TRBD1. This CDR3 is built from 16 residues. CDR1 SGHTA and CDR2 FQGNSA come from the germline V gene. The trim removed 3 bases at V and 3 bases at J, leaving 9 bases unmatched. CDR3 sequence (DNA): TGTGCCAGCAGCTTCTCGTCGGGACAGGTGGACTATGGCTACACCTTC. Its translation: CASSFSSGQVDYGYTF.

J is TRBJ2-1 and V is TRBV7-3; 7 bases map to TRBD2. The length of the CDR3 is 19 residues. The V gene's germline CDR1 is SGHTA and CDR2 FQGTGA. Trimming at V came to 2 bases and at J to 1 base, leaving 14 bases not matched to a gene. Here the CDR3 DNA reads TGTGCCAGCAGCTTAGTGTTAGCGGGTGGGGCGGGGTCCTACAATGAGCAGTTCTTC. This codes for CASSLVLAGGAGSYNEQFF. Supplemented by reference TRBV7-3 and TRBJ2-1, the full variable domain reads GAGVSQTPSNKVTEKGKYVELRCDPISGHTALYWYRQSLGQGPEFLIYFQGTGAADDSGLPNDRFFAVRPEGSVSTLKIQRTERGDSAVYLCASSLVLAGGAGSYNEQFFGPGTRLTVL.

This clonotype was recorded once. The chain is built from TRBV27 and TRBJ1-5; possible D gene TRBD1, 6 bases. Trimming left V 6 bases short and J 6 bases short, with 12 bases between. CDR3 length: 13 residues. Germline CDR1 and CDR2: MNHEY and SMNVEV (reference sequence). CDR3 coding DNA: TGTGCCAGCAGACTACAGGGTGGTCAGCCCCAGCATTTT. It specifies CASRLQGGQPQHF.

The chain couples TRBV7-4 to TRBJ2-7; 7 bases are a match to TRBD2. The junction had 9 bases not matched to a gene; V was cut back by 2 bases and J by 5 bases. Germline V gene data show CDR1 as SGHVT and CDR2 as SQSDAQ. The CDR3 loop spans 15 amino acids. In DNA form, the CDR3 reads TGTGCCAGCAGCTTAAGCGGGGCCGGGGCGGACGAGCAGTACTTC. It translates to CASSLSGAGADEQYF.

V is TRBV18 and J is TRBJ2-1; possibly TRBD2 for D (5 bases). With 0 bases removed from V and 6 bases from J, the gap between germline ends came to 9 bases. This CDR3 has 14 residues. In germline, CDR1 is KGHSH, CDR2 LQKENI. The CDR3 DNA is TGTGCCAGCTCACCACCTCGAGGGAGCAATGAGCAGTTCTTC. This translates into CASSPPRGSNEQFF.

Written as DNA, the CDR3 is TGCGCCAGCAGCCATTCAAGTGCCAGCACAGATACGCAGTATTTT. This gives the protein CASSHSSASTDTQYF. V gene TRBV4-1 combines with J gene TRBJ2-3; no reliable D call. CDR1 and CDR2 (germline): MGHRA, YSYEKL. Trimming left V 3 bases short and J 0 bases short, with 10 bases between. CDR3 length: 15 residues.

The chain uses TRBV7-3 and TRBJ2-3; a possible D gene is TRBD1 (5 bases). Looked up from germline, CDR1 is SGHTA and CDR2 is FQGTGA. The CDR3 sequence is 13 residues long. V dropped 2 bases and J dropped 4 bases, with 7 bases sitting between them. Here the CDR3 DNA reads TGTGCCAGCAGCTTAGGGGCGGCAGATACGCAGTATTTT. Its translation is CASSLGAADTQYF.

The table lists this clonotype with a few counts. The J gene is TRBJ1-1, the V gene TRBV12-3 or TRBV12-4; D remains ambiguous. The CDR3 extends over 14 amino acids. The V and J ends lost 6 bases and 2 bases respectively, with 13 bases between them. Here the CDR3 reads CASRLKGGNTEAFF. In DNA form, the CDR3 reads TGTGCCAGCAGACTCAAGGGCGGCAACACTGAAGCTTTCTTT.

This chain uses TRBV27 with TRBJ1-6, with D possibly matching TRBD1 (6 bases). Between the trimmed V and J ends, which lost 6 bases and 5 bases, there was a span of 17 bases. CDR3 length: 16 residues. Germline CDR1 MNHEY, CDR2 SMNVEV (reference sequence). The CDR3 DNA is TGTGCCAGCAGCCAGAGACAGGTCCTTAATAATTCACCCCTCCACTTT. Its protein product is CASSQRQVLNNSPLHF.

Points on this clonotype: The DNA is omitted, as the CDR3 cannot be located on it reliably, and the CDR3 follows TCRdb's listing. The CDR3 loop is CISVPEALGRIGLTNEKLFF. J is TRBJ1-4 and V is TRBV7-5; the D call of TRBD1 is as the table states it, not checked on the DNA. TRBV7-5 is a pseudogene. The CDR3 is made up of 20 amino acids, end residues included.

The sample holds a few counts of this clonotype. CDR3 sequence reads: CASSPGGSGGMTTWDTQYF. CDR3 bases: TGTGCCAGCAGCCCTGGCGGTAGCGGGGGCATGACGACGTGGGATACGCAGTATTTT. The V gene is TRBV7-9, the J gene TRBJ2-3; 9 nucleotides line up with TRBD2. Germline CDR1 and CDR2: SEHNR and FQNEAQ (reference sequence). The J segment lost 6 bases and the V segment lost 5 bases, leaving 21 bases of the junction unmatched. The CDR3 runs 19 residues.

The chain combines TRBV7-8 with TRBJ1-4; a weak D match, TRBD1 (6 bases). This CDR3 has 15 residues. Germline V gene sequence: CDR1 SGHVS, CDR2 FQNEAQ. Trimming took off 4 bases at V and 8 bases at J, with 17 bases between the two ends. CDR3 nucleotide sequence: TGTGCCAGCAGCTCGGGGGCTGGCTTAGGCGAAAAACTGTTTTTT. This gives the protein CASSSGAGLGEKLFF. The full variable domain, in which reference TRBV7-8 and TRBJ1-4 provide the parts outside the CDR3, is GAGVSQSPRYKVAKRGQDVALRCDPISGHVSLFWYQQALGQGPEFLTYFQNEAQLDKSGLPSDRFFAERPEGSVSTLKIQRTQQEDSAVYLCASSSGAGLGEKLFFGSGTQLSVL.

This clonotype occurred once. This chain uses TRBV18 with TRBJ2-3; D possibly corresponds to TRBD2 (6 bases). From germline, CDR1 is KGHSH and CDR2 LQKENI. The CDR3 extends over 17 amino acids. Trimming shortened V by 4 bases and J by 2 bases, and 19 bases separated the two germline ends. CDR3 sequence reads: CASSRAGTGSYTDTQYF. CDR3 DNA sequence: TGTGCCAGCTCACGGGCGGGGACCGGATCATACACAGATACGCAGTATTTT.

The sample holds a few counts of this clonotype. V is TRBV6-1 and J is TRBJ2-5, with a tentative D call TRBD2 (6 bases). Deletions cut 1 base from V and 1 base from J, with 10 bases between. Germline V gene data show CDR1 as MNHNS and CDR2 as SASEGT. The CDR3 is 15 residues long. The CDR3 region has the DNA TGTGCCAGCAGTGAAGGGGGAGGACTCCAAGAGACCCAGTACTTC. Translated: CASSEGGGLQETQYF.

The genes are TRBV2 and TRBJ1-6, with 9 bases fitting TRBD1. The CDR3 spans 16 residues. CDR1 is SNHLY and CDR2 is FYNNEI in the germline V gene. Trimming cost V 5 bases and J 7 bases; bases outside gene matches: 9. CDR3 DNA sequence: TGTGCCAGCAGTTTGCCCGACAGGGGGAAGAATTCACCCCTCCACTTT. Translating it yields CASSLPDRGKNSPLHF.

The chain recombines TRBV7-2 with TRBJ2-1; D ambiguous. This CDR3 has 14 amino acids. CDR1 is SGHTA, CDR2 FQGNSA, per germline. Trimming pared 3 bases from V and 3 bases from J, leaving 9 bases between. The CDR3 DNA sequence: TGTGCCAGCAGCTTCGCAGGTAACTACAATGAGCAGTTCTTC. Translation: CASSFAGNYNEQFF.

The sample holds a few counts of this clonotype. The chain combines TRBV7-7 with TRBJ2-5, with D uncertain. Germline CDR1 reads SSHAT; CDR2 reads FNYEAQ (reference sequence). Trimming removed 0 bases from V and 2 bases from J, with 7 bases in between. CDR3 length: 14 amino acids. The CDR3 DNA is TGTGCCAGCAGCTTAGCGGGAAGGCAAGAGACCCAGTACTTC. Protein: CASSLAGRQETQYF.